This T cell receptor beta chain was identified during a study of blood T cell repertoires in COVID-19. Study background: The origin of the acute and convalescent COVID-19 samples was the United States, Italy and Spain. PBMCs, B-cell-depleted T cells, or T cells were the source of the cDNA or gDNA that made up the material.

This CDR3 spans 16 amino acids. The trim removed 0 bases at V and 4 bases at J, leaving 8 bases unmatched. Germline V CDR1 and CDR2: MNHNY, SVGAGI (reference sequence). Authors' processing steps: Amplification from reference gene primers served as the basis for estimated nucleated cell counts. Measured with immunoSEQ multiplex PCR; TCRdb has only the in-frame clones, and not every one. V and J calls and clone size are as listed in that table; D and trimming were resolved from the DNA. The sample records about 200,000 clones, approximately 83% being singletons. This receptor was identified in a man aged 35-49 years with acute or convalescent COVID-19. The sequencing input was peripheral blood. The V and J genes are TRBV6-6 and TRBJ1-2; 7 bases map to TRBD1. DNA for the CDR3: TGTGCCAGCAGTTACTCGGGGACAGATTTTCTCTATGGCTACACCTTC. Translated, it gives CASSYSGTDFLYGYTF.